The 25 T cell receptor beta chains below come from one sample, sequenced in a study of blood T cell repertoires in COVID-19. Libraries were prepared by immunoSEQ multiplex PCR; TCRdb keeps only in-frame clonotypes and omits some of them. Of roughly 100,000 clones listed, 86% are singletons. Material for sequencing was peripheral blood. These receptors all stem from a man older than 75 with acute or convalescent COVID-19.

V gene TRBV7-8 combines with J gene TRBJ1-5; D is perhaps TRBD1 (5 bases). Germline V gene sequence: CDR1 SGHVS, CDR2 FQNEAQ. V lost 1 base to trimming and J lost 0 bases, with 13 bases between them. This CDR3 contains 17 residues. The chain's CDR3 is CASSLVGGGFSNQPQHF. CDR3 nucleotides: TGTGCCAGCAGCTTAGTTGGGGGGGGATTTAGCAATCAGCCCCAGCATTTT.

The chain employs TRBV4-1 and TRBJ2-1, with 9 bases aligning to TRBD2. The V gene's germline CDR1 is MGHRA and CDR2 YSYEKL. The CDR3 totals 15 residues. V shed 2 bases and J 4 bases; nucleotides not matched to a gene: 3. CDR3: CASSQLSGGYNEQFF. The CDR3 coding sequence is TGCGCCAGCAGCCAACTGAGCGGGGGGTACAATGAGCAGTTCTTC.

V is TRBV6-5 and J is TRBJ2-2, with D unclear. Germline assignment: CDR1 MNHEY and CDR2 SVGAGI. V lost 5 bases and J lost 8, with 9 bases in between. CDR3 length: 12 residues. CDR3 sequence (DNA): TGTGCCAGCAGTCCTTTAACTGGGGAGCTGTTTTTT. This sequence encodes CASSPLTGELFF.

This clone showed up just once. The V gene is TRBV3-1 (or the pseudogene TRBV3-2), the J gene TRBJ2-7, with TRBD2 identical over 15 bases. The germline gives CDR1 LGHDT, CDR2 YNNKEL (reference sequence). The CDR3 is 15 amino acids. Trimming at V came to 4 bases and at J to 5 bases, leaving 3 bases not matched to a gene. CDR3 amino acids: CASSPGLAGGDEQYF. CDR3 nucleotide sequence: TGTGCCAGCAGCCCGGGACTAGCGGGAGGTGACGAGCAGTACTTC.

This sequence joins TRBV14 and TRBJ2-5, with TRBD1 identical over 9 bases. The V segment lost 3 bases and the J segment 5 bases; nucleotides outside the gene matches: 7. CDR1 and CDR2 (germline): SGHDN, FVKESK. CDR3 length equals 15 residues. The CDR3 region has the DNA TGTGCCAGCAGCCACGTACAGGGGGCGGAGGAGACCCAGTACTTC. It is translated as CASSHVQGAEETQYF.

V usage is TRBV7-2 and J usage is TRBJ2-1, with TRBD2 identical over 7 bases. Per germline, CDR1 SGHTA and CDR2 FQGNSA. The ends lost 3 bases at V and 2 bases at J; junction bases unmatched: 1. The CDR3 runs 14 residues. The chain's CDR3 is CASSLGGPYNEQFF. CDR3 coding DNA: TGTGCCAGCAGCTTGGGAGGGCCCTACAATGAGCAGTTCTTC.

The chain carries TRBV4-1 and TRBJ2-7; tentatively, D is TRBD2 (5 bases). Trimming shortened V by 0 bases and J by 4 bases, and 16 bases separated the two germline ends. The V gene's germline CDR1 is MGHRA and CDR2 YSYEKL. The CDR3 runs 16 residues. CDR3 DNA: TGCGCCAGCAGCCAAGATGACTTGCAGCCGGGGTACGAGCAGTACTTC. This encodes CASSQDDLQPGYEQYF.

The CDR3 nucleotides read TGTGCCAGCAGTTCTGGGGGGTACACTGAAGCTTTCTTT. This translates into CASSSGGYTEAFF. The chain employs TRBV28 and TRBJ1-1; TRBD1 might be the D (5 bases). Germline lookup yields CDR1 MDHEN and CDR2 SYDVKM. The germline V and J ends were trimmed by 4 bases and 3 bases, with 9 bases remaining between them. The CDR3 loop spans 13 amino acids.

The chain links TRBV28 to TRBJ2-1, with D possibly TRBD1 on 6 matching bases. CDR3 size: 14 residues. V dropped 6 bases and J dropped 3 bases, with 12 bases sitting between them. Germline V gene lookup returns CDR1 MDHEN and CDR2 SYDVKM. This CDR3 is CASRGAESYNEQFF. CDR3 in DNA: TGTGCCAGCAGGGGGGCGGAGAGCTACAATGAGCAGTTCTTC.

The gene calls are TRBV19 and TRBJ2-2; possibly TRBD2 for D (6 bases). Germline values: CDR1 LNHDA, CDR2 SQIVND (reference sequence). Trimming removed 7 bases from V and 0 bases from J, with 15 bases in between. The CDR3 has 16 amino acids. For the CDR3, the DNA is TGTGCCAGTACCCGGAGGGTAGCGGCGAACACCGGGGAGCTGTTTTTT. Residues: CASTRRVAANTGELFF.

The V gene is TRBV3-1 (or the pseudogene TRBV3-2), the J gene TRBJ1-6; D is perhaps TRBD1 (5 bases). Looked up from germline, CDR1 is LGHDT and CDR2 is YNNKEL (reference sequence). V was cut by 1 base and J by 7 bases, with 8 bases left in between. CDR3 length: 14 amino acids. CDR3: CASSQAGQNSPLHF. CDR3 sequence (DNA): TGTGCCAGCAGCCAAGCAGGGCAAAATTCACCCCTCCACTTT.

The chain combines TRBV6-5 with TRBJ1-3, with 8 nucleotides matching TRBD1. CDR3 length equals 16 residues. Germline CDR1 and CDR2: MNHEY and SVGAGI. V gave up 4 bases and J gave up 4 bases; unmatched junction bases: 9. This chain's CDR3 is CASSWGQELYGNTIYF. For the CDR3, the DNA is TGTGCCAGCAGTTGGGGACAGGAGTTATACGGAAACACCATATATTTT.

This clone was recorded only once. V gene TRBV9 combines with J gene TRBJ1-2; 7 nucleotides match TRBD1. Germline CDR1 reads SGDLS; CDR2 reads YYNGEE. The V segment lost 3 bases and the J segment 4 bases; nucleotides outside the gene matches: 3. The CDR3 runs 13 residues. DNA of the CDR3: TGTGCCAGCAGCGCCGGGACAGTCTATGGCTACACCTTC. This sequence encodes CASSAGTVYGYTF.

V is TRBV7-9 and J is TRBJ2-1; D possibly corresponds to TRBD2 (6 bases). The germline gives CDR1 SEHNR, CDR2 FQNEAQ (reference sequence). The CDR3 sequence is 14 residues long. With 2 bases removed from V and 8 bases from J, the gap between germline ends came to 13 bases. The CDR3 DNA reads TGTGCCAGCAGCTTAACGGGGGACGGGCATGAGCAGTTCTTC. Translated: CASSLTGDGHEQFF.

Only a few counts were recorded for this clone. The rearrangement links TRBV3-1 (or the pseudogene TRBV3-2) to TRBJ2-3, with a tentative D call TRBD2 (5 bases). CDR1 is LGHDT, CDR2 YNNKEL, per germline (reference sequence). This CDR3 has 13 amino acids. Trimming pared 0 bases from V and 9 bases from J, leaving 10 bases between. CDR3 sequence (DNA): TGTGCCAGCAGCCAAGATCGGGGTGGCACGCAGTATTTT. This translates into CASSQDRGGTQYF.

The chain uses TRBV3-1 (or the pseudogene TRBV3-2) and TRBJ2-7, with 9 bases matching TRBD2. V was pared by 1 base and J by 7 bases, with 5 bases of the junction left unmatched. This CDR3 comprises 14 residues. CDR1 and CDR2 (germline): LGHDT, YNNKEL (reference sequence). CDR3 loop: CASSQGTSVWEQYF. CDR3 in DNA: TGTGCCAGCAGCCAAGGGACTAGCGTGTGGGAGCAGTACTTC.

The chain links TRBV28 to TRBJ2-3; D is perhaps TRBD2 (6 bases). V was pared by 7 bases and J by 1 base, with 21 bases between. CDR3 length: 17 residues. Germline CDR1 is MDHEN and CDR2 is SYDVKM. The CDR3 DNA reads TGTGCCAGCAACCCCCCAGCCGGGGGATCTGGCACAGATACGCAGTATTTT. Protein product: CASNPPAGGSGTDTQYF.

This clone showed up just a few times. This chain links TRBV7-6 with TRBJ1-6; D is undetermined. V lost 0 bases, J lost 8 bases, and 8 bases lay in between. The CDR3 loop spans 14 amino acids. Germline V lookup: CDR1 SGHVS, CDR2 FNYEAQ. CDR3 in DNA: TGTGCCAGCAGCTTAGCTGGCAGCGATTCACCCCTCCACTTT. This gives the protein CASSLAGSDSPLHF.

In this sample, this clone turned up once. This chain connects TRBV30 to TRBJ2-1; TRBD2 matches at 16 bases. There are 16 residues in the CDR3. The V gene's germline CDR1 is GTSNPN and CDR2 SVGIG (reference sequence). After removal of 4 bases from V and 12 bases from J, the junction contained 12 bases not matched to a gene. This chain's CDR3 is CAWKISGTSGRAGQFF. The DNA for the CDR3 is TGTGCCTGGAAAATCTCGGGGACTAGCGGGAGGGCCGGGCAGTTCTTC.

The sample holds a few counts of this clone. CDR3 sequence (DNA): TGTGCCACCAGCAGGGCCGTAGGGGGTGCCTACGAGCAGTACTTC. This codes for CATSRAVGGAYEQYF. The V gene is TRBV15, the J gene TRBJ2-7, with D possibly matching TRBD1 (6 bases). Germline V gives CDR1 LNHNV, CDR2 YYDKDF (reference sequence). The CDR3 is made up of 15 amino acids. The V end lost 3 bases, the J end lost 2 bases, and 14 bases lay between the germline ends.

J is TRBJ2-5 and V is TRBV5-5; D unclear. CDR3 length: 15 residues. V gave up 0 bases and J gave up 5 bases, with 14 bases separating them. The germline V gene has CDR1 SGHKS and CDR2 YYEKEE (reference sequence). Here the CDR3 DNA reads TGTGCCAGCAGCTTGGTCGGCGGCGGCTGGGAGACCCAGTACTTC. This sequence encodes CASSLVGGGWETQYF.

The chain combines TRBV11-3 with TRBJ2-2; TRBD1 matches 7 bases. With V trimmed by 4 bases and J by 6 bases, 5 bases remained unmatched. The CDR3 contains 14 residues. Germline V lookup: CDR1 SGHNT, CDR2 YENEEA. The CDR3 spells CASSSRQGPGELFF. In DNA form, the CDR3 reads TGTGCCAGCAGCTCCCGACAGGGACCCGGGGAGCTGTTTTTT.

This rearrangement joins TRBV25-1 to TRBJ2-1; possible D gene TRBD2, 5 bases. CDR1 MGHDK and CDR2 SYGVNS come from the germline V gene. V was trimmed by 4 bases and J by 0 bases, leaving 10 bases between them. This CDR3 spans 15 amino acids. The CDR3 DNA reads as TGTGCCAGCAGTGCGACTACAAGCTCCTACAATGAGCAGTTCTTC. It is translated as CASSATTSSYNEQFF.

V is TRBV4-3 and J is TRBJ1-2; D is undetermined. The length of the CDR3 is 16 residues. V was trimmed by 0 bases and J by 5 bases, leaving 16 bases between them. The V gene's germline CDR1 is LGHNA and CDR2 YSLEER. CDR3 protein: CASSQDSQAEIYGYTF. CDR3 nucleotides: TGCGCCAGCAGCCAAGATAGTCAGGCAGAGATTTATGGCTACACCTTC.

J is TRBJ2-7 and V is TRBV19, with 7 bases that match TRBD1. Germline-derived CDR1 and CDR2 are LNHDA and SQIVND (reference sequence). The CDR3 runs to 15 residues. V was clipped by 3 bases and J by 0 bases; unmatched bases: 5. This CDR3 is CASSMSGQSSYEQYF. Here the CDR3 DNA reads TGTGCCAGTAGTATGTCGGGACAGAGCTCCTACGAGCAGTACTTC.